A single sample is the source of the 3 T cell receptor beta chains below, sequenced in a study of identical twins. TCRdb used MiXCR to reprocess the 5' RACE reads, holding one entry per CDR3 protein. Of 1.5 million or so distinct CDR3 sequences listed, less than 35% are singletons. Input material: cord blood. The receptors shown here come from a newborn girl in good health.

V usage is TRBV28 and J usage is TRBJ2-1, with 8 bases aligning to TRBD2. Germline CDR1 and CDR2: MDHEN and SYDVKM. CDR3 length equals 17 residues. Trimming at V came to 3 bases and at J to 2 bases, leaving 9 bases not matched to a gene. This CDR3 is CASSFLPAGVAYNEQFF. In nucleotides, the CDR3 is TGTGCCAGCAGTTTTCTTCCAGCGGGAGTTGCCTACAATGAGCAGTTCTTC. Full variable domain (outside the CDR3, taken from reference TRBV28 and TRBJ2-1): DVKVTQSSRYLVKRTGEKVFLECVQDMDHENMFWYRQDPGLGLRLIYFSYDVKMKEKGDIPEGYSVSREKKERFSLILESASTNQTSMYLCASSFLPAGVAYNEQFFGPGTRLTVL.

There are many counts of this clonotype. The chain joins TRBV24-1 to TRBJ2-3; 13 bases agree with TRBD2. Germline CDR1 reads KGHDR; CDR2 reads SFDVKD. V lost 5 bases, J lost 0 bases, and 4 bases stayed unmatched. CDR3 length: 17 amino acids. The CDR3 region has the DNA TGTGCCACCAGTGGCCCACTAGCGGGGGGGAGCACAGATACGCAGTATTTT. Its protein is CATSGPLAGGSTDTQYF.

The chain combines TRBV20-1 with TRBJ2-1; D is undetermined. Germline V gives CDR1 DFQATT, CDR2 SNEGSKA (reference sequence). There are 12 residues in the CDR3. The ends were cut back, 2 bases at V and 13 bases at J, with 15 bases in the middle. CDR3 residues: CSARWQEETQFF. The DNA of the CDR3 is TGCAGTGCTAGATGGCAGGAAGAGACCCAGTTCTTC.